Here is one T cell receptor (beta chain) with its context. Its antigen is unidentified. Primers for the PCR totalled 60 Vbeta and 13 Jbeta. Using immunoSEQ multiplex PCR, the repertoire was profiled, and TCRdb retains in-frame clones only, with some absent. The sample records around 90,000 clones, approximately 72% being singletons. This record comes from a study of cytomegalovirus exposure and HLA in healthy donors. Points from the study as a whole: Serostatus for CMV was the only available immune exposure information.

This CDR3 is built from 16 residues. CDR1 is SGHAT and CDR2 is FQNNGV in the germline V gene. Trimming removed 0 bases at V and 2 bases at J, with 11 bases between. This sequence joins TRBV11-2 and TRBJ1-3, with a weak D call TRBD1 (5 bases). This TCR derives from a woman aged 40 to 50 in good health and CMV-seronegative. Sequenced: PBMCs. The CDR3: CASSLDGRGTGNTIYF. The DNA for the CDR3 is TGTGCCAGCAGCTTAGACGGGCGGGGGACTGGAAACACCATATATTTT.